This TCR beta chain was recorded in a study of cytotoxic CD8 clonotypes in ibrutinib-treated CLL (dated by TCRdb to about 2021). Study-level background: The cohort was composed of ten to eleven relapsed/refractory and about 15 treatment-naive patients; IGHV unmutated status was identified in some 17 patients. Responses were partial in 24 patients and complete in 2; after median 68 months follow-up, roughly 15 stayed in remission and 12 progressed. Response samples were taken after a median of roughly 12 months on treatment, ranging from about 6 to 40 months. On average, each sample had roughly 250,000 productive templates and roughly 95,000 productive rearrangements. Of the 86 participants in the trial, about two dozen had longitudinal samples available. Cryopreserved peripheral blood mononuclear cells were obtained prior to treatment, at the time of response, and at either disease progression or sustained remission. Every remission and progressive disease sample was obtained while ibrutinib was still being received by the patients.

Overall study results and their limits: An increase in clonality was observed at ibrutinib response, with clonality remaining stable during sustained remission and falling back toward baseline at progression. Sampling times were not matched between patients in sustained remission and patients whose disease was progressing, and lymph node repertoires were not examined. Public clonotypes were rare and either shrank or stayed stable during treatment, and the rise in clonality at ibrutinib response reflected expansion of private clonotypes. Baseline clonality was found to be higher than that of age-matched healthy donors and was strongly correlated with circulating CD8+ T-cell counts.

A MiSeq instrument was used for deep resolution sequencing, which targeted depths ranging from 1 in 1 million up to 1 in 200,000 T cells, with coverage averaging 10x for each clonotype. TCR beta libraries were generated with the immunoSEQ hsTCRB Kit. The authors' pipeline ran thus. ImmunoSEQ Data Assistant and ImmunoSEQ Analyzer were used for data analysis, and V, D and J genes were assigned according to IMGT definitions. Clonality, which ranges from 0 to 1, was calculated by subtracting the normalized Shannon entropy of productive rearrangement frequencies from one. Only overrepresented clonotypes making up at least 0.05% of the repertoire of each patient were included in the public clonotype analysis. About a dozen age-matched healthy donor repertoires from immuneACCESS served as clonality controls. In TCRdb, the immuneACCESS table is reduced to in-frame sequences with V and J assigned. These tables do not hold every clone; where another copy was compared, an unresolved V gene accounts for under half, and the others remain unexplained. The DNA was the basis for D and trimming; V, J and clone size are from that table. For this sample there are under 300,000 clones; roughly three quarters appear just once. Around 6% of the sample lies in the top ten.

Read against the paper, the sample's time point label means: progressive disease on ibrutinib. For TCR beta library preparation, around 1.9 micrograms of genomic DNA were extracted from the cryopreserved PBMCs. Longitudinal blood samples from CLL patients receiving ibrutinib monotherapy were subjected to high-throughput TCR beta sequencing. The patients were enrolled in a single-center, open-label phase 2 trial of ibrutinib monotherapy. Trimmed from V: 3 bases; trimmed from J: 4 bases; junction bases lacking a gene match: 9. The CDR3 goes from the cysteine to the phenylalanine over 16 residues. Kept here is only the CDR3 DNA, which spans 48 bases and is read in frame from base 1. Based on the germline V gene, the CDR1 and CDR2 sequences are SGHDT and YYEEEE. A note on this clone: Its antigen remains undetermined. No per-base quality is available; no much larger clone lies one base away.

The clonotype was recovered from a human donor with chronic lymphocytic leukemia. The sequence links TRBV5-6 to TRBJ1-2; TRBD1 matches 10 bases in the middle. Sequences were derived from PBMCs, sampled at disease progression, from a patient treated with ibrutinib. CDR3 reads: CASSWGRDRGSYGYTF. The base sequence is TGTGCCAGCAGCTGGGGTCGGGACAGGGGAAGCTATGGCTACACCTTC.